A selection of T cell receptor beta chains follows, all from one sample in a study of human T cells and chemical hapten exposure. TCRdb re-analysed the RACE reads in MiXCR, keeping a single row per CDR3 protein. The top ten clones hold roughly 2.4% of a sample with 190,000 or so distinct CDR3 sequences, approximately 26% of them seen once. Sequencing was performed on whole blood, taken in connection with sensitization to the hapten diphenylcyclopropenone (DPC). These receptor sequences come from a woman between 40 and 50 years old with alopecia areata. Some clones in this sample may be carry-over from other donors' samples. Each CDR3 is given with its conserved first and last residue. The D gene is left open where the match is weak. Clone size is not always given. Where it is, it says once, few, many or a class for expanded clones.

J: TRBJ2-1
V: TRBV7-3
size: -
D: TRBD1
CDR3: CASSLSGTGGSDEQFF
DNA: TGTGCCAGCAGCTTGAGTGGGACAGGGGGCAGCGATGAGCAGTTCTTC

J: TRBJ2-7
V: TRBV20-1
size: few
D: TRBD1
CDR3: CSAGDRESYEQYF
DNA: TGCAGTGCTGGGGACAGGGAGTCCTACGAGCAGTACTTC

J: TRBJ1-1
V: TRBV9
size: -
D: -
CDR3: CASSLGSGTMNTEAFF
DNA: TGTGCCAGCAGCTTAGGGAGTGGCACTATGAACACTGAAGCTTTCTTT

J: TRBJ2-7
V: TRBV29-1
size: few
D: TRBD2
CDR3: CSVEERLAGGWREQYF
DNA: TGCAGCGTTGAAGAAAGACTAGCGGGAGGATGGCGCGAGCAGTACTTC

J: TRBJ2-5
V: TRBV25-1
size: many
D: TRBD2
CDR3: CASSAERERETQYF
DNA: TGTGCCAGCAGTGCTGAGCGGGAACGGGAGACCCAGTACTTC

J: TRBJ2-1
V: TRBV4-3
size: -
D: -
CDR3: CASSQDRYGGYNEQFF
DNA: TGCGCCAGCAGCCAAGATCGGTACGGGGGTTACAATGAGCAGTTCTTC

J: TRBJ1-5
V: TRBV7-2
size: -
D: -
CDR3: CASSSQSDQPQHF
DNA: TGTGCCAGCAGCAGTCAGAGTGATCAGCCCCAGCATTTT

J: TRBJ2-7
V: TRBV7-3
size: many
D: -
CDR3: CASSLYSRGEQYF
DNA: TGTGCCAGCAGCTTATATAGTCGAGGGGAGCAGTACTTC

J: TRBJ1-5
V: TRBV27
size: few
D: -
CDR3: CASSLFWGSNQPQHF
DNA: TGTGCCAGCAGTTTATTTTGGGGAAGCAATCAGCCCCAGCATTTT

J: TRBJ1-6
V: TRBV11-3
size: -
D: -
CDR3: CASSFGVDSPLHF
DNA: TGTGCCAGCAGCTTTGGGGTGGATTCACCCCTCCACTTT

J: TRBJ1-6
V: TRBV2
size: -
D: TRBD1
CDR3: CARQGALNSPLNF
DNA: TGTGCCAGACAGGGGGCGCTTAATTCACCCCTCAACTTT

J: TRBJ2-7
V: TRBV10-3
size: -
D: -
CDR3: CAISKDNYEQYF
DNA: TGTGCCATCAGTAAGGACAACTACGAGCAGTACTTC

J: TRBJ1-6
V: TRBV27
size: -
D: TRBD1
CDR3: CASSFRGNSPLHF
DNA: TGTGCCAGCAGTTTCAGGGGGAATTCACCCCTCCACTTT

J: TRBJ2-1
V: TRBV6-4
size: -
D: TRBD2
CDR3: CASRGLANEQFF
DNA: TGTGCCAGCAGAGGACTAGCAAATGAGCAGTTCTTC

J: TRBJ1-1
V: TRBV7-2
size: few
D: -
CDR3: CASRSGGGWGTEAFF
DNA: TGTGCCAGCAGGTCTGGTGGGGGTTGGGGCACTGAAGCTTTCTTT

J: TRBJ1-1
V: TRBV6-6
size: -
D: -
CDR3: CASSYIQGPRFTEAFF
DNA: TGTGCCAGCAGTTACATCCAGGGCCCGCGATTCACTGAAGCTTTCTTT

J: TRBJ2-7
V: TRBV25-1
size: -
D: -
CDR3: CASSDGLVQGYEQYF
DNA: TGTGCCAGCAGTGACGGTCTGGTCCAAGGCTACGAGCAGTACTTC

J: TRBJ1-4
V: TRBV6-5
size: once
D: -
CDR3: CASSYRRTSTNEKLCF
DNA: TGTGCCAGCAGTTACCGCAGAACGTCAACTAATGAAAAACTGTGTTTT

J: TRBJ2-1
V: TRBV27
size: -
D: TRBD2
CDR3: CATVGLAGKNEQFF
DNA: TGTGCCACCGTCGGACTAGCGGGAAAAAATGAGCAGTTCTTC

J: TRBJ2-7
V: TRBV28
size: -
D: TRBD2
CDR3: CASTHSGGRSYEQYF
DNA: TGTGCCAGCACTCATAGCGGGGGCCGTTCCTACGAGCAGTACTTC

J: TRBJ2-5
V: TRBV7-3
size: -
D: TRBD1
CDR3: CASSLTGTLGETQYF
DNA: TGTGCCAGCAGCTTGACAGGGACCTTGGGGGAGACCCAGTACTTC

J: TRBJ1-4
V: TRBV20-1
size: -
D: -
CDR3: CSARPVVGGLEKLFF
DNA: TGCAGTGCTAGACCCGTCGTCGGCGGTTTAGAAAAACTGTTTTTT

J: TRBJ2-3
V: TRBV24-1
size: -
D: -
CDR3: CATSESGDTQYF
DNA: TGTGCCACCAGTGAATCGGGGGATACGCAGTATTTT

J: TRBJ2-1
V: TRBV10-3
size: many
D: -
CDR3: CAIREARGTYNEQFF
DNA: TGTGCCATCAGGGAGGCCAGGGGCACCTACAATGAGCAGTTCTTC

J: TRBJ2-3
V: TRBV7-2
size: -
D: TRBD2
CDR3: CASMPGLDSDTQYF
DNA: TGTGCCAGCATGCCGGGACTAGACAGTGATACGCAGTATTTT

J: TRBJ1-2
V: TRBV2
size: few
D: -
CDR3: CASSEHSKNYGYTF
DNA: TGTGCCAGCAGTGAACACAGTAAGAACTATGGCTACACCTTC

J: TRBJ2-1
V: TRBV20-1
size: -
D: -
CDR3: CSARSGWGDNEQFF
DNA: TGCAGTGCTAGAAGTGGTTGGGGGGACAATGAGCAGTTCTTC

J: TRBJ2-5
V: TRBV28
size: few
D: -
CDR3: CASSRGGNQETQYF
DNA: TGTGCCAGCAGCCGAGGAGGTAACCAAGAGACCCAGTACTTC

J: TRBJ1-2
V: TRBV7-9
size: -
D: -
CDR3: CASSLLAGNYGYTF
DNA: TGTGCCAGCAGCTTACTAGCGGGGAACTATGGCTACACCTTC

J: TRBJ1-5
V: TRBV5-1
size: many
D: -
CDR3: CASSLGENQPQHF
DNA: TGCGCCAGCAGCTTGGGGGAGAATCAGCCCCAGCATTTT

J: TRBJ2-1
V: TRBV4-3
size: -
D: TRBD2
CDR3: CASSQGPRDWREGYNEQFF
DNA: TGCGCCAGCAGCCAAGGGCCGCGAGATTGGCGGGAGGGGTACAATGAGCAGTTCTTC

J: TRBJ2-7
V: TRBV7-2
size: -
D: -
CDR3: CASGDEQYF
DNA: TGTGCCAGCGGGGACGAGCAGTACTTC

J: TRBJ1-1
V: TRBV10-3
size: few
D: -
CDR3: CAISDSGVFPGTEAFF
DNA: TGTGCCATCAGTGACTCAGGGGTATTCCCAGGCACTGAAGCTTTCTTT

J: TRBJ1-2
V: TRBV12-3/TRBV12-4
size: -
D: -
CDR3: CASSLVGEPMRYTF
DNA: TGTGCCAGCAGTTTAGTAGGGGAACCCATGAGGTACACCTTC

J: TRBJ2-3
V: TRBV5-5
size: few
D: -
CDR3: CASSLLGHTDTQYF
DNA: TGTGCCAGCAGCTTGCTGGGGCACACAGATACGCAGTATTTT

J: TRBJ1-5
V: TRBV4-2
size: -
D: -
CDR3: CASSQDSDQPQHF
DNA: TGTGCCAGCAGCCAAGACAGTGATCAGCCCCAGCATTTT

J: TRBJ2-3
V: TRBV9
size: few
D: -
CDR3: CASSVGVTSGGDTQYF
DNA: TGTGCCAGCAGCGTAGGGGTGACAAGCGGCGGGGATACGCAGTATTTT

J: TRBJ2-2
V: TRBV28
size: few
D: TRBD2
CDR3: CASSPTSAVFTGELFF
DNA: TGTGCCAGCAGTCCGACTAGCGCCGTCTTTACCGGGGAGCTGTTTTTT

J: TRBJ1-1
V: TRBV12-3/TRBV12-4
size: once
D: -
CDR3: CASSLRVPLNTEAFF
DNA: TGTGCCAGCAGTTTAAGGGTTCCGCTGAACACTGAAGCTTTCTTT

J: TRBJ2-7
V: TRBV4-3
size: many
D: TRBD1
CDR3: CASSQGLSGTGSHEQYF
DNA: TGCGCCAGCAGCCAAGGTTTAAGCGGGACAGGGAGCCACGAGCAGTACTTC

J: TRBJ2-7
V: TRBV5-1
size: few
D: TRBD2
CDR3: CASSLARTSGYEQYF
DNA: TGCGCCAGCAGCTTGGCACGGACTAGCGGTTACGAGCAGTACTTC

J: TRBJ1-1
V: TRBV5-4
size: -
D: -
CDR3: CASSSRIRTEAFF
DNA: TGTGCCAGCAGCTCCCGGATTAGGACTGAAGCTTTCTTT

J: TRBJ2-3
V: TRBV20-1
size: -
D: -
CDR3: CSTKRTDSTDTQYF
DNA: TGCAGTACTAAAAGGACAGATAGCACAGATACGCAGTATTTT

J: TRBJ1-1
V: TRBV10-3
size: few
D: -
CDR3: CAIRGTGNTEAFF
DNA: TGTGCCATCAGGGGCACGGGCAACACTGAAGCTTTCTTT

J: TRBJ1-1
V: TRBV6-6
size: few
D: TRBD1
CDR3: CASSNYRDRANTEAFF
DNA: TGTGCCAGCAGTAACTACCGGGACAGGGCTAACACTGAAGCTTTCTTT

J: TRBJ2-1
V: TRBV7-9
size: -
D: -
CDR3: CAGWGGGLDEQFF
DNA: TGTGCCGGCTGGGGGGGCGGGTTGGATGAGCAGTTCTTC

J: TRBJ2-2
V: TRBV4-3
size: -
D: -
CDR3: CASSHEEGGELFF
DNA: TGCGCCAGCAGCCACGAAGAGGGGGGGGAGCTGTTTTTT

J: TRBJ2-3
V: TRBV10-3
size: few
D: TRBD2
CDR3: CAISDQAGAPSQYF
DNA: TGTGCCATCAGTGACCAAGCGGGAGCCCCTTCGCAGTATTTT

J: TRBJ2-1
V: TRBV7-2
size: few
D: TRBD2
CDR3: CASSRVGTSALDEQFF
DNA: TGTGCCAGCAGCCGCGTGGGGACTAGCGCTCTGGATGAGCAGTTCTTC

J: TRBJ1-1
V: TRBV28
size: -
D: -
CDR3: CASIPSLGGTEAFF
DNA: TGTGCCAGCATCCCCTCCTTGGGGGGCACTGAAGCTTTCTTT

J: TRBJ2-7
V: TRBV20-1
size: -
D: TRBD1
CDR3: CSATKTGTREQYF
DNA: TGCAGTGCTACTAAGACAGGGACGAGGGAGCAGTACTTC

J: TRBJ1-4
V: TRBV28
size: -
D: -
CDR3: CASSLIREREKLFF
DNA: TGTGCCAGCAGTTTGATCAGGGAACGTGAAAAACTGTTTTTT

J: TRBJ1-5
V: TRBV6-5
size: few
D: -
CDR3: CASSSGQRSLNQPQHF
DNA: TGTGCCAGCAGTTCTGGTCAAAGGAGTCTCAATCAGCCCCAGCATTTT

J: TRBJ1-2
V: TRBV30
size: -
D: -
CDR3: CAWTDGLLHSYGYTF
DNA: TGTGCCTGGACCGATGGGCTGCTCCACTCCTATGGCTACACCTTC

J: TRBJ1-4
V: TRBV6-5
size: -
D: -
CDR3: CASRPPANEKLFF
DNA: TGTGCCAGCAGGCCTCCGGCTAATGAAAAACTGTTTTTT

J: TRBJ1-5
V: TRBV24-1
size: few
D: -
CDR3: CATSVNPGQPRNQPQHF
DNA: TGTGCCACCAGTGTTAATCCGGGACAACCACGCAATCAGCCCCAGCATTTT

J: TRBJ2-3
V: TRBV5-1
size: -
D: -
CDR3: CASMALTDADTQYF
DNA: TGCGCCAGCATGGCACTAACCGACGCAGATACGCAGTATTTT

J: TRBJ2-4
V: TRBV11-2
size: few
D: -
CDR3: CASSQLENIQYF
DNA: TGTGCCAGCAGTCAGCTAGAAAACATTCAGTACTTC

J: TRBJ2-1
V: TRBV15
size: -
D: -
CDR3: CATSRVVKLYNEQFF
DNA: TGTGCCACCAGCAGAGTAGTTAAGCTGTACAATGAGCAGTTCTTC